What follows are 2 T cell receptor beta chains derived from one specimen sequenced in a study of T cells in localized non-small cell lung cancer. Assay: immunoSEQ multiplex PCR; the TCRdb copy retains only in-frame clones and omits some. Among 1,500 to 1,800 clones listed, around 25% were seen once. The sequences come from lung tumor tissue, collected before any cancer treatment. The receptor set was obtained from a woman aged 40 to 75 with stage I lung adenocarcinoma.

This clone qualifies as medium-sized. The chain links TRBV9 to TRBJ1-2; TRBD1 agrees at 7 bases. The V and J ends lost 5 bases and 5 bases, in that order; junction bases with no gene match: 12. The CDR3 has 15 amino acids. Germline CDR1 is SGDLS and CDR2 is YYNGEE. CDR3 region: CASSEWDREGYGYTF. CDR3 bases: TGTGCCAGCAGTGAGTGGGACAGAGAGGGGTATGGCTACACCTTC.

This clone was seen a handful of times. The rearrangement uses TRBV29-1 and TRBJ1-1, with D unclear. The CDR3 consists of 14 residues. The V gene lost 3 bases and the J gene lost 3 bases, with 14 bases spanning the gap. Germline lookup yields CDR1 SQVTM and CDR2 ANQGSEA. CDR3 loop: CSVDMWVEDTEAFF. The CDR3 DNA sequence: TGCAGCGTTGATATGTGGGTGGAAGACACTGAAGCTTTCTTT. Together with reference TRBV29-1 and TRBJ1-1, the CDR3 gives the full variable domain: SAVISQKPSRDICQRGTSLTIQCQVDSQVTMMFWYRQQPGQSLTLIATANQGSEATYESGFVIDKFPISRPNLTFSTLTVSNMSPEDSSIYLCSVDMWVEDTEAFFGQGTRLTVV.